The next 5 T cell receptor beta chains were all read from a single sample in a study of regulatory T cells in long-lasting Graves disease. Described time point: newly diagnosed GD, antithyroid drugs for less than 3 months. PBMC RNA served as the TCR library source. Arm-PCR with iRepertoire HTBI primers amplified the CDR3 regions for these TCR beta libraries. Each CDR3 protein gets one entry after TCRdb re-called the multiplex PCR reads with MiXCR. The sample records roughly 400,000 distinct CDR3 sequences, about 15% being singletons. These data were also reused for a study on T cells in Graves' hyperthyroidism and ophthalmopathy.

This specimen was peripheral blood mononuclear cells (PBMCs), taken at new diagnosis, from a patient treated with antithyroid drugs. These receptors originate from a middle-aged woman with Graves disease.

This clonotype was seen repeatedly, ten times or more. The rearrangement joins TRBV7-2 to TRBJ2-5; the D call may be TRBD1 or TRBD2 (5 bases each). Trimming pared 4 bases from V and 7 bases from J, leaving 13 bases between. CDR1 and CDR2 (germline): SGHTA, FQGNSA. The CDR3 contains 13 residues. This CDR3 is CASSSQEAGTQYF. The CDR3 nucleotides read TGTGCCAGCAGCTCACAGGAGGCGGGGACCCAGTACTTC. The full variable domain, rest sourced from reference TRBV7-2 and TRBJ2-5, is GAGVSQSPSNKVTEKGKDVELRCDPISGHTALYWYRQSLGQGLEFLIYFQGNSAPDKSGLPSDRFSAERTGGSVSTLTIQRTQQEDSAVYLCASSSQEAGTQYFGPGTRLLVL.

This clonotype was observed many times. The chain joins TRBV20-1 to TRBJ2-7, with D maybe TRBD1 (6 bases). This CDR3 is 14 amino acids long. The ends were cut back, 5 bases at V and 0 bases at J, with 14 bases in the middle. Germline V gives CDR1 DFQATT, CDR2 SNEGSKA (reference sequence). Written as DNA, the CDR3 is TGCAGTGCTGGGGACAACTTGGGCTCCTACGAGCAGTACTTC. Translated: CSAGDNLGSYEQYF.

The chain combines TRBV7-9 with TRBJ2-1; 8 bases map to TRBD2. The germline gives CDR1 SEHNR, CDR2 FQNEAQ (reference sequence). There are 11 residues in the CDR3. The CDR3 DNA is TGTGCGACCCCGACTAGCGATGAGCAGTTCTTC. Translation: CATPTSDEQFF. The complete variable domain, with remaining parts taken from reference TRBV7-9 and TRBJ2-1, reads DTGVSQNPRHKITKRGQNVTFRCDPISEHNRLYWYRQTLGQGPEFLTYFQNEAQLEKSRLLSDRFSAERPKGSFSTLEIQRTEQGDSAMYLCATPTSDEQFFGPGTRLTVL.

Turning to this clonotype: A read error is possible here, since a much larger clone lies one base away. The V call is TRBV28, the J call TRBJ1-5; D perhaps matches TRBD1 (5 bases). Deletions cut 6 bases from V and 6 bases from J, with 9 bases between. Looked up from germline, CDR1 is MDHEN and CDR2 is SYDVKM. CDR3 length: 12 amino acids. The CDR3 DNA follows: TGTGCCAGCAGGGACACCAGTCAGCCCCAGCATTTT. Translated, it gives CASRDTSQPQHF. The variable domain in full, with the rest retrieved from reference TRBV28 and TRBJ1-5, is DVKVTQSSRYLVKRTGEKVFLECVQDMDHENMFWYRQDPGLGLRLIYFSYDVKMKEKGDIPEGYSVSREKKERFSLILESASTNQTSMYLCASRDTSQPQHFGDGTRLSIL.

Many counts were recorded for this clonotype. This chain links TRBV5-1 with TRBJ2-3; 8 bases are shared with TRBD2. CDR1 is SGHRS and CDR2 is YFSETQ in the germline V gene. The CDR3 runs 17 residues. With V trimmed by 1 base and J by 4 bases, 11 bases remained unmatched. CDR3 nucleotides: TGCGCCAGCAGCTTGCGGTGGGAAGCGGGAGTTCCAGATACGCAGTATTTT. Translating gives CASSLRWEAGVPDTQYF. The variable domain in full, completed from reference TRBV5-1 and TRBJ2-3, reads KAGVTQTPRYLIKTRGQQVTLSCSPISGHRSVSWYQQTPGQGLQFLFEYFSETQRNKGNFPGRFSGRQFSNSRSEMNVSTLELGDSALYLCASSLRWEAGVPDTQYFGPGTRLTVL.